This is a list of T cell receptor beta chains from one sample in a study of identical twins. TCRdb itself ran the 5' RACE reads through MiXCR, one entry per CDR3 protein. The sample lists under 300,000 distinct CDR3 sequences, approximately 11% seen once, with under 4.5% in the top ten. These data also formed part of another study, on yellow fever vaccine responses in identical twins.

Sequenced material: memory (CD45RO+) T cells sorted from blood. The receptors shown here come from a young woman in good health. Each CDR3 is given with its conserved first and last residue. Fields, in order: J gene, clone size, D gene, V gene, CDR3 DNA, CDR3 protein. A D gene is named only where the DNA matches it firmly. Where a row states a size, it is once, few, many or the class of an expanded clone; other rows omit it.

TRBJ2-3	few	.	TRBV20-1	TGCAGTGCCAGGGAGTCTTCGGATACGCAGTATTTT	CSARESSDTQYF
TRBJ2-7	.	TRBD1	TRBV2	TGTGCCAGCACGCAAACAGGGTGGCGGACAGGCTACGAGCAGTACTTC	CASTQTGWRTGYEQYF
TRBJ2-1	many	.	TRBV7-2	TGTGCCAGCAGCTTAGCGGGGGGGCGGTACAATGAGCAGTTCTTC	CASSLAGGRYNEQFF
TRBJ2-7	.	.	TRBV21-1	TGTGCCAGCAGCCTTATAGGCAGGGCTCCCTACGAGCAGTACTTC	CASSLIGRAPYEQYF
TRBJ2-1	few	TRBD2	TRBV20-1	TGCAGTGCGAACCCCAAACTAGCGGTCGGTACTTACAATGAGCAGTTCTTC	CSANPKLAVGTYNEQFF
TRBJ2-7	few	.	TRBV29-1	TGCAGCGTTGGCCCAGGGAACTACGAGCAGTACTTC	CSVGPGNYEQYF
TRBJ2-2	.	.	TRBV9	TGTGCCAGCAGCGTAGGACAGGTTGACACCGGGGAGCTGTTTTTT	CASSVGQVDTGELFF
TRBJ1-4	many	TRBD1	TRBV28	TGTGCCAGCAGTTTACCCTCGACAGGGAAAGAAAAACTGTTTTTT	CASSLPSTGKEKLFF
TRBJ2-1	.	TRBD2	TRBV20-1	TGCAGTGCCGAAAGACTAGCGGGAGGGCCTGATGAGCAGTTCTTC	CSAERLAGGPDEQFF
TRBJ2-7	few	.	TRBV6-4	TGTGCCAGCAGTGTCAGGGTTGGTTACGAGCAGTACTTC	CASSVRVGYEQYF
TRBJ1-6	few	.	TRBV3-1	TGTGCCAGCAGCCAAGGAAGAGATTCACCCCTCCACTTT	CASSQGRDSPLHF
TRBJ2-1	few	TRBD1	TRBV6-1	TGTGCCAGCCTACTAGGACAGGGGTACTACAATGAGCAGTTCTTC	CASLLGQGYYNEQFF
TRBJ2-7	few	TRBD2	TRBV20-1	TGCAGTGCCCCAGGTACGGGAGGGCCTTACGAGCAGTACTTC	CSAPGTGGPYEQYF
TRBJ2-7	.	.	TRBV20-1	TGCAGTGCTAGAGCAGTCGGGTCTCCCCCCTACGAGCAGTACTTC	CSARAVGSPPYEQYF
TRBJ2-1	many	TRBD1	TRBV5-1	TGCGCCAGCAGCGTGCAGGGGGCTTACAATGAGCAGTTCTTC	CASSVQGAYNEQFF
TRBJ2-1	many	TRBD2	TRBV12-3/TRBV12-4	TGTGCCAGCAGTCCCGGGACTAGAATCACCTATGGCAATGAGCAGTTCTTC	CASSPGTRITYGNEQFF
TRBJ2-7	few	.	TRBV7-2	TGTGCCAGCAGCTTAGGCTTGGGGGCCGGGAGAAACTACGAGCAGTACTTC	CASSLGLGAGRNYEQYF
TRBJ1-5	few	.	TRBV6-5	TGTGCCAGCAGTTACGGAGGGGTAGGTCAGCCCCAGCATTTT	CASSYGGVGQPQHF
TRBJ2-1	many	TRBD2	TRBV20-1	TGCAGTGCTAGAGGGCCAGCGGGGGACTACAATGAGCAGTTCTTC	CSARGPAGDYNEQFF
TRBJ2-7	.	.	TRBV5-1	TGCGCCAGCAAATCTGGATCGGACGAGCAGTACTTC	CASKSGSDEQYF
TRBJ2-2	few	.	TRBV7-2	TGTGCCAGCAGCCATGGGAGGGGGCTTGAGCTGTTTTTT	CASSHGRGLELFF
TRBJ1-1	.	TRBD1	TRBV7-2	TGTGCCAGCAGTCGACAGGGTAGTCTAACGTACGCTGAAGCTTTCTTT	CASSRQGSLTYAEAFF
TRBJ1-6	few	.	TRBV4-2	TGTGCCAGCAGCCAAGGACCGTCTTCACCCCTCCACTTT	CASSQGPSSPLHF
TRBJ2-4	.	.	TRBV20-1	TGCAGTGCTAGCGCCGTCCTTATAGCCAAAAACATTCAGTACTTC	CSASAVLIAKNIQYF